The 16 T cell receptor beta chains below were found in one sample sequenced in a study of OX40 agonist ivuxolimab in advanced cancers. Clones were read by immunoSEQ multiplex PCR, and TCRdb kept only the in-frame ones, dropping some. Found here are roughly 41,000 clones, 85% to 90% of them singletons; the top ten hold 2.4%. This sample comprised CD4+ or CD8+ T cells sorted from blood, obtained in a trial of the OX40 agonist ivuxolimab. The receptors were sampled from an adult with an advanced solid tumor such as melanoma, head and neck, liver or kidney cancer.

This clone was picked up one time. The chain employs TRBV6-4 and TRBJ1-5, with D maybe TRBD1 (5 bases). V gave up 0 bases and J gave up 1 base, with 19 bases separating them. There are 19 residues in the CDR3. CDR1 and CDR2 from the germline V gene are MRHNA and SNTAGT. In DNA, the CDR3 is TGTGCCAGCAGTGACTCGATCAACCGGGACGGCTTAAGCAATCAGCCCCAGCATTTT. Translation: CASSDSINRDGLSNQPQHF.

The chain combines TRBV5-1 with TRBJ2-5, with D perhaps matching TRBD2 (6 bases). The V end lost 4 bases, the J end lost 3 bases, and 10 bases lay between the germline ends. CDR1 SGHRS and CDR2 YFSETQ come from the germline V gene. CDR3 length equals 13 residues. This CDR3 reads CASSRTIEETQYF. The CDR3 coding sequence is TGCGCCAGCAGCCGGACTATTGAAGAGACCCAGTACTTC.

J is TRBJ2-5 and V is TRBV5-1; D is unresolved. The CDR3 runs to 14 residues. Trimming removed 4 bases at V and 0 bases at J, with 10 bases between. Germline values: CDR1 SGHRS, CDR2 YFSETQ. The CDR3 region has the DNA TGCGCCAGCAGCACCGGGCTAGACCAAGAGACCCAGTACTTC. This translates into CASSTGLDQETQYF.

The genes are TRBV7-8 and TRBJ2-7; tentatively, D is TRBD2 (6 bases). The V and J ends lost 3 bases and 0 bases respectively, with 12 bases between them. Germline V lookup: CDR1 SGHVS, CDR2 FQNEAQ. This CDR3 region has 15 residues. The CDR3 DNA sequence: TGTGCCAGCAGCTTCGGGACTCAGAGCTCCTACGAGCAGTACTTC. The encoded protein is CASSFGTQSSYEQYF.

The chain recombines TRBV5-6 with TRBJ2-1; D is undetermined. V dropped 0 bases and J dropped 10 bases, with 5 bases sitting between them. Germline V CDR1 and CDR2: SGHDT, YYEEEE. The CDR3 is 11 residues long. CDR3 loop: CASSLVAEQFF. The CDR3, as DNA: TGTGCCAGCAGCTTGGTAGCCGAGCAGTTCTTC.

The chain joins TRBV2 to TRBJ1-4; TRBD1 might be the D (6 bases). The germline gives CDR1 SNHLY, CDR2 FYNNEI. The length of the CDR3 is 16 residues. V lost 5 bases and J lost 6, with 19 bases in between. CDR3 DNA sequence: TGTGCCAGCAGTCCTCTTAATTTGGACAGCTATGAAAAACTGTTTTTT. Its protein product is CASSPLNLDSYEKLFF. The variable domain in full, completed from reference TRBV2 and TRBJ1-4, reads EPEVTQTPSHQVTQMGQEVILRCVPISNHLYFYWYRQILGQKVEFLVSFYNNEISEKSEIFDDQFSVERPDGSNFTLKIRSTKLEDSAMYFCASSPLNLDSYEKLFFGSGTQLSVL.

The genes are TRBV5-1 and TRBJ2-6; D is possibly TRBD2 (6 bases). Trimming shortened V by 0 bases and J by 0 bases, and 10 bases separated the two germline ends. Germline CDR1 and CDR2: SGHRS and YFSETQ. The CDR3 loop spans 17 amino acids. The CDR3 bases are TGCGCCAGCAGCTTGGGTAGGGGACTCTCTGGGGCCAACGTCCTGACTTTC. It specifies CASSLGRGLSGANVLTF.

The chain combines TRBV6-1 with TRBJ1-1; D unresolved. The CDR3 loop spans 13 amino acids. Germline V gene lookup returns CDR1 MNHNS and CDR2 SASEGT. The V and J ends lost 4 bases and 2 bases respectively, with 8 bases between them. The CDR3 DNA reads TGTGCCAGCAGTGGACACCTAAACACTGAAGCTTTCTTT. This translates into CASSGHLNTEAFF.

About this clone itself: An end of the junction differs from the germline gene, which may be a read error. The chain recombines TRBV2 with TRBJ2-2; TRBD2 agrees at 9 bases. Germline V lookup: CDR1 SNHLY, CDR2 FYNNEI. There are 15 residues in the CDR3. CDR3: CASNSGGFNTGELFF. The CDR3 nucleotides are TGTGCCAGCAATAGCGGGGGCTTTAACACCGGGGAGTTGTTTTTT.

The chain is built from TRBV7-3 and TRBJ2-1; 9 nucleotides line up with TRBD1. With V trimmed by 2 bases and J by 9 bases, 8 bases remained unmatched. The germline CDR1 and CDR2 sequences are SGHTA and FQGTGA. This CDR3 spans 15 amino acids. This chain's CDR3 is CASSLVGTGRGEQFF. CDR3 bases: TGTGCCAGCAGCTTAGTCGGGACAGGGCGAGGTGAGCAGTTCTTC.

This clone was detected only once. The chain recombines TRBV7-9 with TRBJ2-2; the match to TRBD1 covers 12 bases. The germline V gene encodes CDR1 SEHNR and CDR2 FQNEAQ (reference sequence). The junction had 6 bases not matched to a gene; V was cut back by 7 bases and J by 6 bases. CDR3 size: 15 residues. The DNA of the CDR3 is TGTGCCAGCAATGCGGGACAGGGGGCCCCCGGGGAGCTGTTTTTT. Translated, it gives CASNAGQGAPGELFF.

The CDR3 DNA reads TGTGCCAGCAGTCGACAGGGGTTTACGAACACTGAAGCTTTCTTT. This sequence encodes CASSRQGFTNTEAFF. The chain is built from TRBV7-9 and TRBJ1-1, with 8 bases that match TRBD1. This CDR3 has 15 amino acids. From germline, CDR1 is SEHNR and CDR2 FQNEAQ (reference sequence). V trimming: 6 bases; J trimming: 1 base; junction bases outside the gene matches: 7.

This sequence joins TRBV9 and TRBJ2-3; TRBD2 agrees at 13 bases. J lost 0 bases, V lost 0 bases, and 7 bases had no gene match. This CDR3 contains 19 residues. Germline V gene data show CDR1 as SGDLS and CDR2 as YYNGEE. CDR3 sequence reads: CASSVGTSGGRTSTDTQYF. The CDR3 DNA reads TGTGCCAGCAGCGTAGGGACTAGCGGGGGCCGTACTAGCACAGATACGCAGTATTTT. Full variable domain (missing parts from reference TRBV9 and TRBJ2-3): DSGVTQTPKHLITATGQRVTLRCSPRSGDLSVYWYQQSLDQGLQFLIQYYNGEERAKGNILERFSAQQFPDLHSELNLSSLELGDSALYFCASSVGTSGGRTSTDTQYFGPGTRLTVL.

The V call is TRBV4-2, the J call TRBJ2-5; 12 bases fit TRBD2. The CDR3 sequence is 18 residues long. V lost 0 bases and J lost 4; bases outside the gene matches: 9. Germline CDR1 is LGHNA and CDR2 is YNFKEQ. CDR3 in DNA: TGTGCCAGCAGCCAAGATTGGCTAGCGGGGGGGCCTAGAGAGACCCAGTACTTC. This translates into CASSQDWLAGGPRETQYF.

This chain connects TRBV7-8 to TRBJ2-2; possibly TRBD1 for D (6 bases). Trimming stripped 5 bases from V and 7 bases from J, with 11 bases between. CDR3 length equals 13 residues. The germline V gene encodes CDR1 SGHVS and CDR2 FQNEAQ. In DNA form, the CDR3 reads TGTGCCAGCAGCACCCAGGGGTTCGGGGAGCTGTTTTTT. This encodes CASSTQGFGELFF.

This clone was detected only once. V usage is TRBV5-1 and J usage is TRBJ2-4; the match to TRBD1 covers 7 bases. The CDR3 totals 20 residues. Looked up from germline, CDR1 is SGHRS and CDR2 is YFSETQ. The junction had 18 bases not matched to a gene; V was cut back by 3 bases and J by 0 bases. The CDR3 sequence: CASSSTNPRDSGLAKNIQYF. CDR3 DNA sequence: TGCGCCAGCAGCTCCACGAACCCCCGGGACAGCGGATTAGCCAAAAACATTCAGTACTTC.